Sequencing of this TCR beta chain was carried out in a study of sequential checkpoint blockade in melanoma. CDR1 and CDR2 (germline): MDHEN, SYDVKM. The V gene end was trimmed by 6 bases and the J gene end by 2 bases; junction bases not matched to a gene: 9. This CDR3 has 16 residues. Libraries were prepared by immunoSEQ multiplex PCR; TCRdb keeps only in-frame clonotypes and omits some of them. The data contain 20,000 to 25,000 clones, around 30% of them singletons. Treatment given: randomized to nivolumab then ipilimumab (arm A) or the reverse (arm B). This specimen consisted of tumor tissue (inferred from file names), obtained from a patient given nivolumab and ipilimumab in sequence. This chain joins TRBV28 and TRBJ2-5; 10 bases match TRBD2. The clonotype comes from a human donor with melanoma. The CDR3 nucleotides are TGTGCCAGCAGCCGCTCCCTAGCGGGAGAGCAAGAGACCCAGTACTTC. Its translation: CASSRSLAGEQETQYF.